This T cell receptor (beta chain) was captured by sequencing in a study of shared clonotypes between healthy human individuals. Findings and limits, study-wide: Non-shared clonotypes had lower generation probabilities than those shared by all four donors.

As regards this clone: The antigen is unknown.

This CDR3 is built from 16 residues. V was clipped by 0 bases and J by 0 bases, with 11 bases between them. From germline, CDR1 is SGHRS and CDR2 YFSETQ. Every subset's genomic DNA went evenly onto several immunoSEQ plates. Clones were sequenced by immunoSEQ multiplex PCR, and TCRdb holds only the in-frame ones, with some missing. The sample lists 950,000 to 1,100,000 clones; about three quarters were seen once. Among the donors, all were Caucasian adults who lived in Nashville, Tennessee. The sequencing sample was made of memory CD4+ T cells sorted from blood. As to subset: CD45RA-negative fraction. The chain has TRBV5-1 and TRBJ2-3; D call uncertain. This receptor was taken from a man younger than 35 in good health. The CDR3 loop is CASSLEGLASTDTQYF. The CDR3 nucleotides read TGCGCCAGCAGCTTGGAAGGCCTGGCAAGCACAGATACGCAGTATTTT.